The rows below give T cell receptor beta chains drawn from one sample of a study of T-cell reconstitution after alpha-beta-depleted transplantation in children. MiXCR, run by TCRdb on the PCR reads, gives a single entry per CDR3 protein. This table has roughly 500,000 distinct CDR3 sequences, around a third appearing once. The specimen comprised PBMCs from the stem cell graft donor, sampled from the stem cell graft. The receptors shown here come from a human donor who donated a stem cell graft to a child with aplastic anemia. CDR3s leave out the opening cysteine and the closing phenylalanine or tryptophan. D genes are given only for firm matches.

D	V	J	CDR3
-	TRBV7-2	TRBJ1-5	ASSRRYGGDQPQH
-	TRBV11-3	TRBJ1-3	ASSSDAGFGNTIY
-	TRBV7-9	TRBJ1-2	ASSLKEGFVGYT
-	TRBV7-6	TRBJ2-7	ASRGSSDEQY
-	TRBV4-3	TRBJ2-4	ASSQAPAKDKNIQY
TRBD2	TRBV7-2	TRBJ2-1	ASSLGGGRADNEQF
TRBD2	TRBV12-3/TRBV12-4	TRBJ2-5	ASSLQREGETQY
-	TRBV12-3/TRBV12-4	TRBJ2-7	ASSFSGTLEQY
-	TRBV5-4	TRBJ1-2	ASTRGAENYGYT
-	TRBV15	TRBJ1-2	ATSSSIYSGKGYT
TRBD1	TRBV2	TRBJ2-5	ASSERTGRKTQY
TRBD2	TRBV5-1	TRBJ2-7	ASSLAGGTYEQY
-	TRBV20-1	TRBJ2-1	SASGTEDIQKQF